In this sample, the clone carrying this T cell receptor beta chain turned up a few times. Its cognate antigen is unknown. This entry is derived from a study of beta chain features in type 1 diabetes. Notes on the study in general: Within each of all four CD4+ subsets, Type 1 diabetes patients had TCRB CDR3s that were moderately but significantly shorter.

The whole isolated RNA underwent reverse transcription, so sequencing captured expressed TCRB transcripts. TCRdb keeps only in-frame clones here, not all; method: immunoSEQ multiplex PCR. The table has 900,000 or so clones, 15% to 20% seen once; the top ten hold 0.02% to 0.025%. Losses at the gene ends were 2 bases for V and 7 bases for J; bases not matched to a gene: 6. This CDR3 region has 15 residues. Germline values: CDR1 SNHLY, CDR2 FYNNEI. Sequencing was carried out using naive CD4+ T cells from blood. This receptor was taken from a woman aged 18-30 years in good health. This chain links TRBV2 with TRBJ2-2; TRBD2 matches at 8 bases. This CDR3 reads CASSENGLANGELFF. In DNA form, the CDR3 reads TGTGCCAGCAGTGAAAACGGACTAGCTAACGGGGAGCTGTTTTTT.